The 11 T cell receptor beta chains presented below share a single source sample, sequenced in a study of PD-1 blockade in classical Hodgkin lymphoma (dated by TCRdb to about 2020). Library preparation used the immunoSEQ multiplex PCR assay. The immuneACCESS repertoire file appears here via TCRdb, limited to in-frame rearrangements. These files lack a portion of the clones; in checked studies, under half of the deficit traces to unresolved V genes, and the cause of the others is not known. This sample gives tens of thousands of clones in total; more than 75% of them show up just once. The leading ten clones occupy about 5.8% of the sample. This specimen's time point label, interpreted: cycle 2 day 1 (C2D1) of nivolumab. Every trial patient had relapsed following autologous stem cell transplantation, and prior brentuximab vedotin exposure was what differed among cohorts A, B and C. The specimen was peripheral blood mononuclear cells (PBMCs), collected before the second cycle of nivolumab. Receptor source: a human donor with classical Hodgkin lymphoma.

This chain joins TRBV7-9 and TRBJ2-5; TRBD1 matches at 8 bases. The CDR3 extends over 14 amino acids. Germline CDR1 reads SEHNR; CDR2 reads FQNEAQ (reference sequence). With 3 bases clipped from V and 0 bases from J, the junction kept 0 bases outside the gene matches. In DNA, the CDR3 is TGTGCCAGCAGCTTGGACAGGGACCAAGAGACCCAGTACTTC. Its translation is CASSLDRDQETQYF.

J is TRBJ2-7 and V is TRBV5-1; 7 bases fit TRBD1. This CDR3 is built from 14 residues. With V trimmed by 0 bases and J by 3 bases, 3 bases remained unmatched. CDR1 SGHRS and CDR2 YFSETQ come from the germline V gene. The CDR3 sequence is CASSLGDSLYEQYF. The CDR3 nucleotides are TGCGCCAGCAGCTTGGGGGACAGCCTCTACGAGCAGTACTTC. Combining the CDR3 with reference TRBV5-1 and TRBJ2-7 gives the whole variable domain KAGVTQTPRYLIKTRGQQVTLSCSPISGHRSVSWYQQTPGQGLQFLFEYFSETQRNKGNFPGRFSGRQFSNSRSEMNVSTLELGDSALYLCASSLGDSLYEQYFGPGTRLTVT.

The J gene is TRBJ1-1, the V gene TRBV5-1, with D possibly being TRBD1 (6 bases). V gave up 5 bases and J gave up 6 bases, with 17 bases separating them. CDR3 length: 14 residues. Germline V gives CDR1 SGHRS, CDR2 YFSETQ. CDR3 DNA sequence: TGCGCCAGCAGTTTAGGGACACCAAACTCTGAAGCTTTCTTT. Residues: CASSLGTPNSEAFF.

This sequence joins TRBV6-6 and TRBJ2-2; D might be TRBD1 or TRBD2, each matching 6 bases. Trimming took off 7 bases at V and 3 bases at J, with 9 bases between the two ends. From germline, CDR1 is MNHNY and CDR2 SVGAGI (reference sequence). This CDR3 is built from 13 residues. The CDR3 loop is CASIRGDTGELFF. CDR3 bases: TGTGCCAGCATTAGGGGGGACACCGGGGAGCTGTTTTTT.

CDR3 residues: CASRLRDTNSGANVLTF. In nucleotides, the CDR3 is TGTGCCAGCAGACTCCGGGACACGAACTCTGGGGCCAACGTCCTGACTTTC. The rearrangement joins TRBV11-2 to TRBJ2-6, with D tentatively TRBD1 (6 bases). V was clipped by 6 bases and J by 0 bases, with 15 bases between them. The germline gives CDR1 SGHAT, CDR2 FQNNGV. The CDR3 sequence is 17 residues long.

This sequence joins TRBV7-9 and TRBJ2-7; possible D gene TRBD2, 6 bases. The germline V gene encodes CDR1 SEHNR and CDR2 FQNEAQ (reference sequence). The CDR3 runs 11 residues. Trimming cost V 5 bases and J 7 bases, with 9 bases left between them. The chain's CDR3 is CASSRLGEQYF. CDR3 nucleotides: TGTGCCAGCAGCCGACTAGGAGAGCAGTACTTC.

As regards this clone: A read error is likely, as this CDR3 ends without the conserved phenylalanine or tryptophan. No DNA is shown, since the ends of the CDR3 on it are uncertain; the CDR3 is the one TCRdb lists. V is TRBV19 and J is TRBJ1-1; TRBD1, the D gene given by the table, was not confirmed from the DNA. CDR1 is LNHDA, CDR2 SQIVND, per germline (reference sequence). The CDR3 adds up to 13 amino acids, both ends counted. The CDR3 reads CASRPGTGTPFFL.

The chain combines TRBV7-8 with TRBJ1-6, with D perhaps matching TRBD1 (6 bases). Germline V gene data show CDR1 as SGHVS and CDR2 as FQNEAQ. V was cut by 5 bases and J by 7 bases, with 15 bases left in between. The CDR3 runs to 15 residues. This CDR3 is CASSHPGQRNSPLHF. The CDR3, as DNA: TGTGCCAGCAGCCACCCCGGACAGAGAAATTCACCCCTCCACTTT. The complete variable domain, with remaining parts taken from reference TRBV7-8 and TRBJ1-6, reads GAGVSQSPRYKVAKRGQDVALRCDPISGHVSLFWYQQALGQGPEFLTYFQNEAQLDKSGLPSDRFFAERPEGSVSTLKIQRTQQEDSAVYLCASSHPGQRNSPLHFGNGTRLTVT.

The chain links TRBV5-1 to TRBJ2-7; TRBD1 might be the D (7 bases). Per the germline V gene, CDR1 is SGHRS and CDR2 is YFSETQ. The V and J ends lost 4 bases and 2 bases respectively, with 19 bases between them. The CDR3 runs to 16 residues. The CDR3 coding sequence is TGCGCCAGCAGCCCCCTGGAGGGGGCCCAGACCTACGAGCAGTACTTC. Its protein is CASSPLEGAQTYEQYF.

V usage is TRBV7-9 and J usage is TRBJ1-1; 7 bases line up with TRBD1. Trimming at V came to 5 bases and at J to 6 bases, leaving 9 bases not matched to a gene. The germline V gene has CDR1 SEHNR and CDR2 FQNEAQ (reference sequence). This CDR3 has 14 residues. CDR3 sequence (DNA): TGTGCCAGCAGCCCGGACAGGCAAGTCTCTGAAGCTTTCTTT. This translates into CASSPDRQVSEAFF. Using reference TRBV7-9 and TRBJ1-1 for the parts outside the CDR3, the full variable domain is DTGVSQNPRHKITKRGQNVTFRCDPISEHNRLYWYRQTLGQGPEFLTYFQNEAQLEKSRLLSDRFSAERPKGSFSTLEIQRTEQGDSAMYLCASSPDRQVSEAFFGQGTRLTVV.

This clone was counted between two and nine times. The V gene is TRBV7-2, the J gene TRBJ1-2; maybe TRBD1 (6 bases). From germline, CDR1 is SGHTA and CDR2 FQGNSA. The V gene lost 1 base and the J gene lost 8 bases, with 14 bases spanning the gap. The CDR3 sequence is 14 residues long. Here the CDR3 DNA reads TGTGCCAGCAGCTTAGGGCAGGGGTTGGGAGGCTACACCTTC. It encodes CASSLGQGLGGYTF.